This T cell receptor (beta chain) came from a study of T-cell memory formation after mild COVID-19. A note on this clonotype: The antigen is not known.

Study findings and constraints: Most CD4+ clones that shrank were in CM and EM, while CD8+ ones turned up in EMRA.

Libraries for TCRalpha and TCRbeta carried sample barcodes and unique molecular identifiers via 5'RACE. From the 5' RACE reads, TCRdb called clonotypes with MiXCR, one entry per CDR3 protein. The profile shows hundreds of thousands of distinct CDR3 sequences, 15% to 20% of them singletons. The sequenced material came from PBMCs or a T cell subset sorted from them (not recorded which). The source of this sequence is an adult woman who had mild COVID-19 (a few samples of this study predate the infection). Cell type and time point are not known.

The CDR3 region has the DNA TGTGCCAGCAGTTACGATTTAACTAGAGATGCTTTCTTT. This gives the protein CASSYDLTRDAFF. This sequence joins TRBV6-5 and TRBJ1-1; D is uncertain. Germline loops: CDR1 MNHEY, CDR2 SVGAGI. Trimming shortened V by 2 bases and J by 11 bases, and 15 bases separated the two germline ends. The CDR3 is 13 residues long.